Sequencing of this T cell receptor (beta chain) was carried out in a study of cytomegalovirus exposure and HLA in healthy donors. CDR3 length equals 18 residues. The study ran its PCR with 60 Vbeta and 13 Jbeta primers. Using immunoSEQ multiplex PCR, the repertoire was profiled, and TCRdb retains in-frame clones only, with some absent. The sample lists 100,000 to 150,000 clones, 75% occurring once. The source material was PBMCs. The receptor was isolated from a woman between 45 and 65 years old in good health and CMV-seronegative. This chain connects TRBV21-1 to TRBJ2-7; the table's TRBD2 call for D was not verified on the DNA. TRBV21-1 is a documented pseudogene. The CDR3 loop reads CASSKARTSAAGRYEQYF. In DNA form, the CDR3 reads TGTGCCAGCAGCAAAGCCCGGACTAGCGCCGCGGGGCGGTACGAGCAGTACTTC.